The rows below give T cell receptor beta chains drawn from one sample of a study of T cell responses to AZD1222 COVID-19 vaccine. Produced via immunoSEQ multiplex PCR; TCRdb's table is partial and in-frame only. The sample has about 21,000 clones, 70% to 85% seen once; the top ten hold around 46%. Sample: peripheral blood, taken on day 0 of AZD1222 vaccination. The receptors stem from an adult in good health. CDR3s include the opening cysteine and the closing phenylalanine or tryptophan. The D gene is left open where the match is weak. Clone size is not always given. Where it is, it says once, few, many or a class for expanded clones.

DNA | CDR3 | length | D | V | size | J
TGTGCCAGCAGTCCAGGCCTTCGGACAGGGTTCGAGGGGGCCAACGTCCTGACTTTC | CASSPGLRTGFEGANVLTF | 19 | TRBD1 | TRBV27 | - | TRBJ2-6
TGTGCCAGCAGCTTGGCCTACGAGCAGTACTTC | CASSLAYEQYF | 11 | - | TRBV5-5 | - | TRBJ2-7
TGTGCCAGCATCCAGCCGGGTCCTGGGTCCTACGAGCAGTACTTC | CASIQPGPGSYEQYF | 15 | - | TRBV6-5 | - | TRBJ2-7
TGTGCCAGCAGCCCGTCGGCGGCTCTCTACGAGCAGTACTTC | CASSPSAALYEQYF | 14 | - | TRBV28 | - | TRBJ2-7
TGTGCCAGCAGCTTTAATATTGGGGAAGACACCGGGGAGCTGTTTTTT | CASSFNIGEDTGELFF | 16 | - | TRBV11-3 | - | TRBJ2-2
TGTGCCAGCAGCTTGACTGACACACACAATGAGCAGTTCTTC | CASSLTDTHNEQFF | 14 | - | TRBV6-2/TRBV6-3 | - | TRBJ2-1
TGTGCCAGCAGCTTCAATAGCAATCAGCCCCAGCATTTT | CASSFNSNQPQHF | 13 | - | TRBV7-9 | - | TRBJ1-5
TGTGCCAGCACCCCCAAATCTATCCTTTCTCTCCTAAAAAAAGAGACCCAGTACTTC | CASTPKSILSLLKKETQYF | 19 | - | TRBV3-1/TRBV3-2 | - | TRBJ2-5
TGTGCTAGTGGTTTGGAGGGCCATTACACCGGGGAGCTGTTTTTT | CASGLEGHYTGELFF | 15 | - | TRBV12-5 | - | TRBJ2-2
TGTGCCAGCAGCTTAGACCCAGACTATGGCTACACCTTC | CASSLDPDYGYTF | 13 | - | TRBV7-2 | - | TRBJ1-2
TGTGCCAGCAGTCTACAGGGTACTGGCACCGGGGAGCTGTTTTTT | CASSLQGTGTGELFF | 15 | - | TRBV28 | few | TRBJ2-2
TGTGCCAGCAGCCCTCCGGGACACCACTACGAGCAGTACTTC | CASSPPGHHYEQYF | 14 | - | TRBV9 | - | TRBJ2-7
TGTGCCAGCAGCCATACAGGGGGCAGTGGAGATACGCAGTATTTT | CASSHTGGSGDTQYF | 15 | TRBD1 | TRBV7-2 | once | TRBJ2-3
TGTGCCAGCAGCAGTACGACAGGGTTGGAGAATGAGCAGTTCTTC | CASSSTTGLENEQFF | 15 | TRBD1 | TRBV9 | - | TRBJ2-1
TGTGCCAGCAGCCCCCCGGCGGGAGGTCGGCTCAATGAGCAGTTCTTC | CASSPPAGGRLNEQFF | 16 | TRBD2 | TRBV3-1/TRBV3-2 | - | TRBJ2-1
TGTGCCTGGAGTGGTGGGGTCCAAGAGACCCAGTACTTC | CAWSGGVQETQYF | 13 | - | TRBV30 | - | TRBJ2-5
TGTGCCAGCAGCTTAGGCATAGCATCCTACAATGAGCAGTTCTTC | CASSLGIASYNEQFF | 15 | - | TRBV11-3 | - | TRBJ2-1
TGTGCCACCCGGCGGGGATTAAGCTACGAGCAGTACTTC | CATRRGLSYEQYF | 13 | - | TRBV28 | few | TRBJ2-7
TGTGCCGGCCTAGGCCAGGGGGACCAAGAGACCCAGTACTTC | CAGLGQGDQETQYF | 14 | TRBD1 | TRBV2 | - | TRBJ2-5
TGTGCCAGCAGACAGTCGACTAGCGGGAGCTACGAGCAGTACTTC | CASRQSTSGSYEQYF | 15 | TRBD2 | TRBV6-5 | - | TRBJ2-7
TGTGCCAGCAGCACCAGCGGGGGGGTACACTCTGGGGCCAACGTCCTGACTTTC | CASSTSGGVHSGANVLTF | 18 | TRBD2 | TRBV7-9 | - | TRBJ2-6
TGTGCCAGCAGCCTGATGGTCGGAAGCGGAAACACCATATATTTT | CASSLMVGSGNTIYF | 15 | - | TRBV7-9 | - | TRBJ1-3
TGTGCCATCCGCGGGAGTTCGAGCTCCTACGAGCAGTACTTC | CAIRGSSSSYEQYF | 14 | TRBD2 | TRBV7-9 | - | TRBJ2-7
TGTGCCAGCCGGACTAGCGGGGCGTACAATGAGCAGTTCTTC | CASRTSGAYNEQFF | 14 | TRBD2 | TRBV2 | - | TRBJ2-1
TGTGCCAGCAGCTTAGACTCGGGAGGCTATAGCAATCAGCCCCAGCATTTT | CASSLDSGGYSNQPQHF | 17 | - | TRBV7-8 | - | TRBJ1-5
TGTGCCAGTAGTTCTCACGGAAGGGGGAGCTTGAGCTCCTACGAGCAGTACTTC | CASSSHGRGSLSSYEQYF | 18 | - | TRBV19 | - | TRBJ2-7
TGTGCCACCAGCAGAGATGTTGACAGCTACTTCTCGAACACCGGGGAGCTGTTTTTT | CATSRDVDSYFSNTGELFF | 19 | - | TRBV15 | - | TRBJ2-2
TGCGCCAGCAGCTTTTACCCTAGCGGGGGCGGGGATACGCAGTATTTT | CASSFYPSGGGDTQYF | 16 | TRBD2 | TRBV5-1 | - | TRBJ2-3
TGTGCCTGGAGTGGGGAGGGTAGCTCCTACAATGAGCAGTTCTTC | CAWSGEGSSYNEQFF | 15 | TRBD2 | TRBV30 | - | TRBJ2-1
TGTGCCAGCAATTTAAGTGGGGGGAATTCACCCCTCCACTTT | CASNLSGGNSPLHF | 14 | - | TRBV6-6 | - | TRBJ1-6
TGTGCCAGTAGTCCCTCCGGCCGGGGCTACGAGCAGTACTTC | CASSPSGRGYEQYF | 14 | - | TRBV19 | once | TRBJ2-7
TGTGCCAGTAGTATTGGCAGGATGGATTTGGGTCATCAGCCCCAGCATTTT | CASSIGRMDLGHQPQHF | 17 | - | TRBV19 | - | TRBJ1-5
TGTGCCAGCAGTGAATTAACGGGGGGCACAGATACGCAGTATTTT | CASSELTGGTDTQYF | 15 | - | TRBV6-1 | - | TRBJ2-3
TGTGCCAGCAGGATGACCCGGGACCCCATGTTAGAACAAGCTTTCTTT | CASRMTRDPMLEQAFF | 16 | - | TRBV7-8 | - | TRBJ1-1
TGTGCCAGTAGTTCCCCGGGGGGTGGCAATCAGCCCCAGCATTTT | CASSSPGGGNQPQHF | 15 | - | TRBV19 | - | TRBJ1-5
TGTGCCAGCAGCCCAGGACAGGGGTCCTACGAGCAGTACTTC | CASSPGQGSYEQYF | 14 | TRBD1 | TRBV11-1 | few | TRBJ2-7
TGTGCCAGTAGTGACAGGAGTCTGGAAGAGCAGTACTTC | CASSDRSLEEQYF | 13 | - | TRBV19 | - | TRBJ2-7
TGTGCCAGCAGCCAAGGGGGACCACTCACAGATACGCAGTATTTT | CASSQGGPLTDTQYF | 15 | - | TRBV3-1/TRBV3-2 | - | TRBJ2-3
TGTGCCAGTAGTATGGTCCACAGGAACACTGAAGCTTTCTTT | CASSMVHRNTEAFF | 14 | - | TRBV19 | - | TRBJ1-1
TGTGCCAGCAGAGCGACAGGGGGGGCTTCACCCCTCCACTTT | CASRATGGASPLHF | 14 | TRBD1 | TRBV6-5 | - | TRBJ1-6
TGTGCCAGCAGCCAAGCTGGCAGCCGCTATGGCTACACCTTC | CASSQAGSRYGYTF | 14 | - | TRBV14 | few | TRBJ1-2
TGTGCCAGTAGGGTTATGACGAACACCGGGGAGCTGTTTTTT | CASRVMTNTGELFF | 14 | - | TRBV19 | - | TRBJ2-2
TGTGCCAGCAGTTACTTGGCAGCCTACGAGCAGTACTTC | CASSYLAAYEQYF | 13 | - | TRBV6-2/TRBV6-3 | - | TRBJ2-7
TGTGCCAGCAGCCAAATTAGCGGGGGGGCCGGGGAGCTGTTTTTT | CASSQISGGAGELFF | 15 | TRBD2 | TRBV4-2 | - | TRBJ2-2